This T cell receptor (beta chain) was identified during a study of cytomegalovirus exposure and HLA in healthy donors. Study results and caveats: On later analysis, the bulk of CMV-associated TCR beta chains appeared to be HLA-restricted. Confirmation in vitro established that a few CMV-associated chains were specific for CMV antigens. The study carried out a later analysis of TCR beta sequences. It associated approximately 16,000 of them with specific HLA alleles at a false discovery rate of 0.05. The authors later linked a missense DCLRE1C variant to TCR beta V- and J-gene trimming.

Both 60 Vbeta primers and 13 Jbeta primers went into the PCR. Sequencing used immunoSEQ multiplex PCR; TCRdb keeps in-frame clones, though not all of them. The table records 70,000 to 90,000 clones, around two thirds of them present only once. This clone was observed a few times. Its antigen is as yet unknown. The receptor was derived from a man in his 60s in good health and CMV-seropositive. Sequencing input: PBMCs.

The CDR3 sequence is CASSPLWIDPYYEQYF. The CDR3, as DNA: TGTGCCAGTAGTCCCCTTTGGATTGACCCCTACTACGAGCAGTACTTC. V is TRBV19 and J is TRBJ2-5; the D is unclear. The end of the DNA fits TRBJ2-7 better, so the J call may be wrong. The CDR3 sequence is 16 residues long. Germline-derived CDR1 and CDR2 are LNHDA and SQIVND (reference sequence).